Given below is one TCR beta chain in context. This sample is drawn from a study of blood T cell repertoires in COVID-19. As for the study in general: COVID-19 samples, acute and convalescent, were from the United States, Italy and Spain. PBMCs, B-cell-depleted T cells, or T cells provided the cDNA or gDNA that made up the material.

As processed by the authors: Using reference gene primer amplification, nucleated cell counts were estimated. Sequencing was performed with immunoSEQ multiplex PCR; in TCRdb, only in-frame clones are kept and a portion is missing. V and J calls and clone size are given by that table; D and trimming were obtained from the DNA. The table includes 70,000 or so clones, around 87% detected once. The receptor comes from a man between 70 and 80 years old with active COVID-19. The sequenced material came from peripheral blood.

DNA of the CDR3: TGTGCCAGCAGCCGCGGCCGTAGGGGGATGGGGGAGCAGTACTTC. It encodes CASSRGRRGMGEQYF. The chain is built from TRBV3-1 (or the pseudogene TRBV3-2) and TRBJ2-7; maybe TRBD1 (6 bases). Per the germline V gene, CDR1 is LGHDT and CDR2 is YNNKEL (reference sequence). Trimming cost V 4 bases and J 7 bases, with 20 bases left between them. The CDR3 covers 15 residues.